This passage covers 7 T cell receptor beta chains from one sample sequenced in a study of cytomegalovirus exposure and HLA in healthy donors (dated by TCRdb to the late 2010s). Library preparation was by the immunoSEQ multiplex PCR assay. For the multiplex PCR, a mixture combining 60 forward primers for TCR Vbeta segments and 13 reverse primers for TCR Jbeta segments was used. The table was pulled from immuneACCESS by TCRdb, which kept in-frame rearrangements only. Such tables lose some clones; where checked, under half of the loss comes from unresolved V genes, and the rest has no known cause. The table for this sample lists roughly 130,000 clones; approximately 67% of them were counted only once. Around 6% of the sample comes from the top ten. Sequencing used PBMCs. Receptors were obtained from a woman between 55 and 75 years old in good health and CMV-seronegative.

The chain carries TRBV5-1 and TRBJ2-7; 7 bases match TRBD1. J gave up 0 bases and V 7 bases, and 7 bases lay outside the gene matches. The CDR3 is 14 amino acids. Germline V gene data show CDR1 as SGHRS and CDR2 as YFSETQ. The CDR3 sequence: CASSRDSVSYEQYF. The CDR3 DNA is TGCGCCAGCTCCCGGGACAGCGTCTCCTACGAGCAGTACTTC.

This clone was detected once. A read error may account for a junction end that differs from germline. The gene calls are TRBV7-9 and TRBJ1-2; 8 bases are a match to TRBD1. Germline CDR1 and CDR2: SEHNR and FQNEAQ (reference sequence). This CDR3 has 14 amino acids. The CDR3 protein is CSSSQGAEAVGYTF. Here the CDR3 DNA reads TGTTCCAGCAGCCAGGGGGCCGAGGCGGTTGGCTACACCTTC.

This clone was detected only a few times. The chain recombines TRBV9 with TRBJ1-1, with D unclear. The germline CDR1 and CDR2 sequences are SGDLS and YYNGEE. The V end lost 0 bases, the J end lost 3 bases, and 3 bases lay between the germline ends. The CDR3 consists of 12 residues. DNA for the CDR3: TGTGCCAGCAGCGTAGTCGACACTGAAGCTTTCTTT. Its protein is CASSVVDTEAFF.

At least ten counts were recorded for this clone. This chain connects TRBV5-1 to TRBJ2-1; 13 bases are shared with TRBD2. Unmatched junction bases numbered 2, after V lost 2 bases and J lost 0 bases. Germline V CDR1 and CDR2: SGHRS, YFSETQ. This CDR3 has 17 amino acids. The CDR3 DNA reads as TGCGCCAGCAGCTTCGGGACTAGCGGGGCCTCCTACAATGAGCAGTTCTTC. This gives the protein CASSFGTSGASYNEQFF.

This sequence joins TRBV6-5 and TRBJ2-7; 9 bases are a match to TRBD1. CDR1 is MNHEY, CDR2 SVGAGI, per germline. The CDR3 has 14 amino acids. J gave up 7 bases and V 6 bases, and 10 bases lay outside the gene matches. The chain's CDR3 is CASRRTGDSEEQYF. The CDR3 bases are TGTGCCAGCAGGAGGACAGGGGACAGTGAAGAGCAGTACTTC.

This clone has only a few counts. In DNA form, the CDR3 reads TGTGCCAGCAGCCCGGGCCTAACTAGCGGGAGGGACGAGCAGTACTTC. Encoded protein: CASSPGLTSGRDEQYF. The J gene is TRBJ2-7, the V gene TRBV7-6; 13 bases are a match to TRBD2. This CDR3 has 16 residues. V dropped 5 bases and J dropped 5; count of bases not matched to a gene: 9. CDR1 is SGHVS and CDR2 is FNYEAQ in the germline V gene. Combining the CDR3 with reference TRBV7-6 and TRBJ2-7 gives the whole variable domain GAGVSQSPRYKVTKRGQDVALRCDPISGHVSLYWYRQALGQGPEFLTYFNYEAQQDKSGLPNDRFSAERPEGSISTLTIQRTEQRDSAMYRCASSPGLTSGRDEQYFGPGTRLTVT.

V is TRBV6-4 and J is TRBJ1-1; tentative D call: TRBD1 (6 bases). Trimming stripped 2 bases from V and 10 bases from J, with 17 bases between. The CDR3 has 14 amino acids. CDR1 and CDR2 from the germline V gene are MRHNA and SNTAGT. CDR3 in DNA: TGTGCCAGCAGTGACCAACAGGGAGGGGTCGGAGCTTTCTTT. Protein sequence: CASSDQQGGVGAFF.